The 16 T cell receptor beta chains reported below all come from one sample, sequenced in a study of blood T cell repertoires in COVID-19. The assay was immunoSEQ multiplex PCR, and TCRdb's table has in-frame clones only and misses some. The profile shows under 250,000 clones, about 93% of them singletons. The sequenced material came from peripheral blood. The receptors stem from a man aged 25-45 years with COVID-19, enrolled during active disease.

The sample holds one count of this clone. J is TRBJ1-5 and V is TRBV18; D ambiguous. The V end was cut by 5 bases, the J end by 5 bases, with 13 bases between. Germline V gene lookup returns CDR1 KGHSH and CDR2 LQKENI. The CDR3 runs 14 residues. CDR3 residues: CASSGLGGDQPQHF. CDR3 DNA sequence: TGTGCCAGCTCAGGCCTCGGAGGAGATCAGCCCCAGCATTTT.

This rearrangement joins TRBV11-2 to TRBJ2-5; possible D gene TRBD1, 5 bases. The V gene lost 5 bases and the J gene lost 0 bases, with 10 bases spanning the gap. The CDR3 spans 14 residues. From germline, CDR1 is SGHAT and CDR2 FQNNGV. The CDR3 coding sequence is TGTGCCAGCAGCGGGGCTGCGGACCAAGAGACCCAGTACTTC. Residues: CASSGAADQETQYF.

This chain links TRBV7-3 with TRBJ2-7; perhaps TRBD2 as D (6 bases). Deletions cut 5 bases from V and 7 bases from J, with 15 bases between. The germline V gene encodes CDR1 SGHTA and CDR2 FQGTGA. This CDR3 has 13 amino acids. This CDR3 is CASSPQPGVEQYF. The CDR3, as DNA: TGTGCCAGCAGCCCTCAGCCGGGGGTAGAGCAGTACTTC.

In nucleotides, the CDR3 is TGTGCCTGGAGTCCCGGGGATGATCAGCCCCAGCATTTT. Protein product: CAWSPGDDQPQHF. J is TRBJ1-5 and V is TRBV30, with no clear D. The CDR3 runs 13 residues. Trimming stripped 2 bases from V and 5 bases from J, with 10 bases between. Germline assignment: CDR1 GTSNPN and CDR2 SVGIG (reference sequence). Variable domain in full (rest from reference TRBV30 and TRBJ1-5): SQTIHQWPATLVQPVGSPLSLECTVEGTSNPNLYWYRQAAGRGLQLLFYSVGIGQISSEVPQNLSASRPQDRQFILSSKKLLLSDSGFYLCAWSPGDDQPQHFGDGTRLSIL.

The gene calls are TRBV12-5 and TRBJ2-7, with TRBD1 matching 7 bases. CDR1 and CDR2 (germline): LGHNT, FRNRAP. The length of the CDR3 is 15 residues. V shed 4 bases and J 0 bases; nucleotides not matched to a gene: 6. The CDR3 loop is CASGSSTGSSYEQYF. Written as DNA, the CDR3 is TGTGCTAGTGGTTCGTCGACAGGGAGCTCCTACGAGCAGTACTTC.

CDR3 sequence: CASSSGDLLGNSPLHF. The CDR3 DNA sequence: TGCGCCAGCAGCTCGGGAGACCTTCTAGGCAATTCACCCCTCCACTTT. This chain connects TRBV5-1 to TRBJ1-6; no firm D call. V lost 3 bases to trimming and J lost 7 bases, with 17 bases between them. CDR1 SGHRS and CDR2 YFSETQ come from the germline V gene. This CDR3 has 16 residues.

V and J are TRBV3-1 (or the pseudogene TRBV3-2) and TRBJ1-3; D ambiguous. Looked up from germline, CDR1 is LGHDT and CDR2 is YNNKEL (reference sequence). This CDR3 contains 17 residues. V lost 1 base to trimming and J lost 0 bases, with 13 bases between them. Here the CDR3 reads CASSQAGQAISGNTIYF. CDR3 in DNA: TGTGCCAGCAGCCAAGCTGGGCAGGCTATCTCTGGAAACACCATATATTTT.

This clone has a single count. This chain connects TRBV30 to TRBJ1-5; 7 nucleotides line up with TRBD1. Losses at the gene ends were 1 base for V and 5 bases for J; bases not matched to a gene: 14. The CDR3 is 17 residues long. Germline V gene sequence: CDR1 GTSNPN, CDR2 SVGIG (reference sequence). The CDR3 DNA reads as TGTGCCTGGAGTGAGGTCAGGGGGAATGCTCTATATCAGCCCCAGCATTTT. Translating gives CAWSEVRGNALYQPQHF.

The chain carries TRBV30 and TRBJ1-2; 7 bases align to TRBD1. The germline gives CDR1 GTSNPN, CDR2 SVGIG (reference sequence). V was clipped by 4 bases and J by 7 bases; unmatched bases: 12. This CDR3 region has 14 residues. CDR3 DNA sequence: TGTGCCTGGACCGAAGGGGTTGACAGGGTTGGCTACACCTTC. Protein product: CAWTEGVDRVGYTF.

CDR3 nucleotides: TGCGCCAGCAGCAGCACAGGGAGCTCCTACAATGAGCAGTTCTTC. This encodes CASSSTGSSYNEQFF. The chain employs TRBV5-1 and TRBJ2-1; possible D gene TRBD1, 6 bases. Germline CDR1 reads SGHRS; CDR2 reads YFSETQ. The CDR3 consists of 15 residues. Trimming pared 4 bases from V and 0 bases from J, leaving 11 bases between.

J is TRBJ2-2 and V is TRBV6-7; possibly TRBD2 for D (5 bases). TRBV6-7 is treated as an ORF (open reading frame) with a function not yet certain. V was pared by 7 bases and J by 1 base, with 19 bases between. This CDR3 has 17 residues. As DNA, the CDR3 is TGTGCCAGCACCCCCTGCGGGCATTCCGAGAACACCGGGGAGCTGTTTTTT. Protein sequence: CASTPCGHSENTGELFF.

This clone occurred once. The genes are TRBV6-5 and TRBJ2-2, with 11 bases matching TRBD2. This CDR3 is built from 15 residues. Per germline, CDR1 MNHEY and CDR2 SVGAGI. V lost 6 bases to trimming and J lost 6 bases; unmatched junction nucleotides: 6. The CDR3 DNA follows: TGTGCCAGCAGCAAACTAGCGGGGGTTCCCGGGGAGCTGTTTTTT. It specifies CASSKLAGVPGELFF.

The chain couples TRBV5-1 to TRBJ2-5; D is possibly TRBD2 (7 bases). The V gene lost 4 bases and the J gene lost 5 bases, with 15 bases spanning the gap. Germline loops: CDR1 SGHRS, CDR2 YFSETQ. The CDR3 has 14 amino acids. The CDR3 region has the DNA TGCGCCAGCAGCCCTCTGGGGGGGCCTGAGACCCAGTACTTC. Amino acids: CASSPLGGPETQYF.

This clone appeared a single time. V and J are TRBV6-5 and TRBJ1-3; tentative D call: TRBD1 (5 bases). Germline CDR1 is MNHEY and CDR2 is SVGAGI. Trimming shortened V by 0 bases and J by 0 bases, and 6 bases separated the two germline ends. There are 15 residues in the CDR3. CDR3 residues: CASSYSTDSGNTIYF. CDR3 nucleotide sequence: TGTGCCAGCAGTTACTCGACAGACTCTGGAAACACCATATATTTT.

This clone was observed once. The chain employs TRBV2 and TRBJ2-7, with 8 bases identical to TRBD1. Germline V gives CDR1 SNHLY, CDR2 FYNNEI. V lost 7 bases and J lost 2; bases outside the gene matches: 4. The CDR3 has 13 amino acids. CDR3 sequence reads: CASMTGETYEQYF. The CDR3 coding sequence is TGTGCCAGCATGACAGGGGAAACCTACGAGCAGTACTTC.

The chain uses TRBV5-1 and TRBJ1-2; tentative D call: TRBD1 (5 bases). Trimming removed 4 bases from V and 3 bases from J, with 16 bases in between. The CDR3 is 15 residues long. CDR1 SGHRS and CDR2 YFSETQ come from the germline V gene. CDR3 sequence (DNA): TGCGCCAGCAGCCCCCGGCGGGGCGGCTACTATGGCTACACCTTC. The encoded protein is CASSPRRGGYYGYTF.